This T cell receptor (beta chain) appears in the sequencing data of a study of blood T cells in healthy people across ages (dated by TCRdb to about 2015). Background for the entire study: In model experiments, template switching captured roughly one uniquely barcoded TCR beta cDNA molecule for every two T cells. The study measured age-related changes in TCR beta repertoire diversity using deep sequencing normalized with unique cDNA molecular identifiers. Donors were grouped into four age groups: young (average roughly 16 years), middle-aged (roughly 37), aged (about 60) and long-lived (about 82). To avoid experimental bias, donors of different ages were spread randomly across the sequencing lanes. Using the same blood draw, the study looked at two additional independent replicas of 1 million unique cDNA reads for two donors, one aged 18 to 30 and the other aged 80 or older.

Overall study results and their limits: The CMV infection status of donors was not known, potentially confounding age-related changes in expanded clonotypes. The long-lived group showed more naive CD4+ T cells, fewer expanded clones and increased TCR diversity than the aged group, suggesting age selection. Total diversity estimates from one million sequenced T cells were considered lower bounds and underestimates. As age increased, observed TCR beta diversity per million T cells dropped in a roughly linear way, and a significant reduction was already evident by age 40. A strong correlation was found between observed TCR beta diversity and the percentage of naive T cells measured by flow cytometry. Bulk unsorted PBMC profiling prevented conclusive comparison of naive and antigen-experienced compartments.

The donors were 40 or so Caucasian individuals from Russia, aged roughly 6 to 100 years, who were systemically healthy. Each donor gave 9.5 to 10 milliliters of peripheral blood, drawn into EDTA-treated Vacutainer tubes. Ficoll-Paque density-gradient centrifugation was used to isolate PBMCs, with at least 7 million per sample. Trizol reagent was used to extract total RNA from PBMCs, with at least 5 micrograms per sample. For every donor, an aliquot of PBMCs went through flow cytometry to measure the percentages of naive CD45RAhigh/CD27high T cells. In its sample, this clonotype was seen many times. Its recognized antigen is unknown. No clone much larger than this one lies a single base away; base qualities are absent. The CDR3 holds 17 amino acids from the cysteine to the phenylalanine. Left in the record is the CDR3 DNA by itself, 51 bases read in frame from the first base. The library was prepared using 5' RACE. Sequencing took place on an Illumina HiSeq 2500. A second PCR of roughly 7 to 11 cycles was performed with a sample-barcoded 5' primer and a J-beta primer mix. Each TCR beta cDNA molecule received a unique molecular identifier from a template-switch 5' adaptor carrying 12 random nucleotides. Each sample yielded at least 3 million CDR3-containing paired-end reads. The Mint cDNA synthesis kit, primed by a TRBC-specific oligonucleotide, was used to synthesize first-strand cDNA from all RNA. After uracil-DNA glycosylase treatment, a first 18-cycle PCR used universal primers M1SS and BC2_uni_R on all cDNA. Regarding the original processing steps: For normalization, 1 million high-quality reads, each with a distinct molecular identifier, were randomly selected from each sample. Reads with shared molecular identifiers were discarded instead of being binned into consensus sequences. MiTCR, with a Q25 quality threshold and the strictest error-elimination algorithm, was used for CDR3 identification, clonotype clustering and error correction. A nonparametric unseen species model with Euler transformation was used to estimate a lower bound on total TCR beta diversity. Through fastp at Q25 and MiXCR, TCRdb rebuilt clones from the public reads, retaining in-frame beta chains. Every entry covers one CDR3 protein and lists the most common genes and DNA from its rows. TCRdb's processing, not the authors', yielded these V and J calls. The sample includes fewer than 750,000 distinct CDR3 sequences, with roughly half observed a single time. 13% of the sample belongs to the ten largest clones.

The rearranged segments are TRBV21-1 and TRBJ2-5; the table calls TRBD1, which could not be checked here. TRBV21-1 is termed a pseudogene. The clonotype was recovered from a woman of 80 years or more in good health. The material sequenced was blood. The sequenced DNA is TGTGCCAGCAGCACGGACGACGGGGCTGATACTGGAGAGACCCAGTACTTC. Translated, this is CASSTDDGADTGETQYF.